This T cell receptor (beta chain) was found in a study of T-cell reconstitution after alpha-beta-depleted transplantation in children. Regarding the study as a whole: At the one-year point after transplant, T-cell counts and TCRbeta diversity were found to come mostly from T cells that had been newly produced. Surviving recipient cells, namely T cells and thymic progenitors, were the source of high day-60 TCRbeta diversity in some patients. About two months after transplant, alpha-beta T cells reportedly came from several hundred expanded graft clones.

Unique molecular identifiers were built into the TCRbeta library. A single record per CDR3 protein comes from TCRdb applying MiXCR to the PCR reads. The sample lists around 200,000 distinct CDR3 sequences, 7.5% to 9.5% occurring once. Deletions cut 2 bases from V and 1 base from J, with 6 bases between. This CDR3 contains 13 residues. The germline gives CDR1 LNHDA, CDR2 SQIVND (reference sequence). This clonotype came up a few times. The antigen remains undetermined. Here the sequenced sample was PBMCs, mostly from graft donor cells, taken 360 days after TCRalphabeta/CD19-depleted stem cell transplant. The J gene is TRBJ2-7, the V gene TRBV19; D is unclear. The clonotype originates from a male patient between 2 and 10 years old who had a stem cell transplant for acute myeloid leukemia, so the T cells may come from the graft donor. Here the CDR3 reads CASSIKSSYEQYF. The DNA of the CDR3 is TGTGCCAGTAGTATAAAGTCTTCCTACGAGCAGTACTTC.